The rows below give T cell receptor beta chains drawn from one sample of a study of T cells after yellow fever vaccination. TCRdb re-analysed the 5' RACE reads in MiXCR, keeping a single row per CDR3 protein. The sample lists hundreds of thousands of distinct CDR3 sequences, less than 9.5% occurring once. The sample was CD4+ T cells sorted from PBMCs, taken 5 days after the yellow fever booster vaccination. The source is a man younger than 35 who received the YFV17D yellow fever vaccine. Each CDR3 is given with its conserved first and last residue. The D gene is left open where the match is weak. For some rows the clone size is stated as once, few or many, or as a class when expanded; others skip it.

abundance: NA; j_gene: TRBJ2-5; v_gene: TRBV10-3; d_gene: NA; CDR3nt: TGTGCCATCAGGGTACAGGCGGTTTCAGAGACCCAGTACTTC; CDR3aa: CAIRVQAVSETQYF
abundance: NA; j_gene: TRBJ2-3; v_gene: TRBV14; d_gene: NA; CDR3nt: TGTGCCAGCAGCCCCTACGGGATAGATACGCAGTATTTT; CDR3aa: CASSPYGIDTQYF
abundance: few; j_gene: TRBJ1-6; v_gene: TRBV6-1; d_gene: TRBD1; CDR3nt: TGTGCCAGCAAGCCGGGACAGGGCTCCTATAATTCACCCCTCCACTTT; CDR3aa: CASKPGQGSYNSPLHF
abundance: NA; j_gene: TRBJ1-2; v_gene: TRBV7-9; d_gene: NA; CDR3nt: TGTGCAACGGACAGAGAAGCTAACTATGGCTACACCTTC; CDR3aa: CATDREANYGYTF
abundance: few; j_gene: TRBJ2-3; v_gene: TRBV9; d_gene: NA; CDR3nt: TGTGCCAGCAGCCCCGACTCCTGGAGTGATACGCAGTATTTT; CDR3aa: CASSPDSWSDTQYF
abundance: many; j_gene: TRBJ2-1; v_gene: TRBV27; d_gene: NA; CDR3nt: TGTGCCAGCAGTTCCCCCTACAATGAGCAGTTCTTC; CDR3aa: CASSSPYNEQFF
abundance: NA; j_gene: TRBJ1-6; v_gene: TRBV4-1; d_gene: TRBD1; CDR3nt: TGCGCCAGCAGCCACGGACCGGACTGGGGGACAGGGAGAGCCTCACCCCTCCACTTT; CDR3aa: CASSHGPDWGTGRASPLHF
abundance: few; j_gene: TRBJ2-5; v_gene: TRBV5-6; d_gene: NA; CDR3nt: TGTGCCAGCAGCTTGGAGCTTCTCAGGGAAGAGACCCAGTACTTC; CDR3aa: CASSLELLREETQYF
abundance: few; j_gene: TRBJ2-5; v_gene: TRBV20-1; d_gene: TRBD2; CDR3nt: TGCAGTGCTCCAGACGCGGGGGGGCAGGGGAAGACCCAGTACTTC; CDR3aa: CSAPDAGGQGKTQYF
abundance: NA; j_gene: TRBJ1-1; v_gene: TRBV27; d_gene: NA; CDR3nt: TGTGCCAGCAGTTTGGACTATACCCCGGGCACTGAAGCTTTCTTT; CDR3aa: CASSLDYTPGTEAFF
abundance: NA; j_gene: TRBJ1-2; v_gene: TRBV7-9; d_gene: TRBD1; CDR3nt: TGTGCCAGCAGCGGACAGGGGTTTAACTATGGCTACACCTTC; CDR3aa: CASSGQGFNYGYTF
abundance: few; j_gene: TRBJ1-2; v_gene: TRBV7-9; d_gene: NA; CDR3nt: TGTGCCAGCAGCTTATATTTCGACTATGGCTACACCTTC; CDR3aa: CASSLYFDYGYTF
abundance: many; j_gene: TRBJ2-7; v_gene: TRBV6-2/TRBV6-3; d_gene: NA; CDR3nt: TGTGCCAGCATGTGGGCGGCGGGGAACGAGCAGTACTTC; CDR3aa: CASMWAAGNEQYF
abundance: NA; j_gene: TRBJ1-4; v_gene: TRBV4-2; d_gene: NA; CDR3nt: TGTGCCAGCAGCCAAGACCGCGGGGGAGGTGAAAAACTGTTTTTT; CDR3aa: CASSQDRGGGEKLFF
abundance: few; j_gene: TRBJ2-3; v_gene: TRBV24-1; d_gene: TRBD1; CDR3nt: TGTGCCACCAGTGACCCAAGACAGGGCGCAGATACGCAGTATTTT; CDR3aa: CATSDPRQGADTQYF
abundance: few; j_gene: TRBJ1-1; v_gene: TRBV20-1; d_gene: NA; CDR3nt: TGCAGTGTTGATCCCCCGCCAGGGTGGAACACTGAAGCTTTCTTT; CDR3aa: CSVDPPPGWNTEAFF
abundance: few; j_gene: TRBJ2-5; v_gene: TRBV5-5; d_gene: NA; CDR3nt: TGTGCCAGCAGCGGCAGTTACCAAGAGACCCAGTACTTC; CDR3aa: CASSGSYQETQYF
abundance: NA; j_gene: TRBJ1-2; v_gene: TRBV5-1; d_gene: NA; CDR3nt: TGCGCCAGCAGCTTGGCTGTGGCTAACTATGGCTACACCTTC; CDR3aa: CASSLAVANYGYTF
abundance: many; j_gene: TRBJ1-6; v_gene: TRBV7-2; d_gene: NA; CDR3nt: TGTGCCAGCACCCCCCGAGGGAATTCACCCCTCCACTTT; CDR3aa: CASTPRGNSPLHF
abundance: NA; j_gene: TRBJ1-2; v_gene: TRBV7-9; d_gene: NA; CDR3nt: TGTGCCAGCAGCTTGGTCGTCGGAGGCTACACCTTC; CDR3aa: CASSLVVGGYTF
abundance: few; j_gene: TRBJ2-1; v_gene: TRBV11-2; d_gene: NA; CDR3nt: TGTGCCAGCAGCCGCTCAGGGATTGAGCAGTTCTTC; CDR3aa: CASSRSGIEQFF
abundance: few; j_gene: TRBJ1-2; v_gene: TRBV29-1; d_gene: TRBD1; CDR3nt: TGCAGCGTAGCAGACAGGGCGATGTTAGGCTACACCTTC; CDR3aa: CSVADRAMLGYTF
abundance: few; j_gene: TRBJ2-2; v_gene: TRBV6-1; d_gene: NA; CDR3nt: TGTGCCAGCACTTCAGGTGGAGGGACCGGGGAGCTGTTTTTT; CDR3aa: CASTSGGGTGELFF
abundance: many; j_gene: TRBJ1-1; v_gene: TRBV7-2; d_gene: NA; CDR3nt: TGTGCCAGCAGCTTAAAGAACACTGAAGCTTTCTTT; CDR3aa: CASSLKNTEAFF